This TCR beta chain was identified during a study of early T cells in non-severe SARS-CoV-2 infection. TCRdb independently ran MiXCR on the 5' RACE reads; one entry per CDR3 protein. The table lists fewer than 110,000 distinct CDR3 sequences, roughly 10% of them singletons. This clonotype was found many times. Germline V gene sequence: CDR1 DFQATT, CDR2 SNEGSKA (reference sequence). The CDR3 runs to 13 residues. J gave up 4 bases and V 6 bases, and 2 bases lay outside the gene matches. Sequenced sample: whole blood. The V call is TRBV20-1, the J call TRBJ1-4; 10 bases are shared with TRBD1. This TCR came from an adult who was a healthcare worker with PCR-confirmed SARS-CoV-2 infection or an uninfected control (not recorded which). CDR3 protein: CSAWTGGNEKLFF. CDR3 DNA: TGCAGTGCCTGGACAGGGGGTAATGAAAAACTGTTTTTT.